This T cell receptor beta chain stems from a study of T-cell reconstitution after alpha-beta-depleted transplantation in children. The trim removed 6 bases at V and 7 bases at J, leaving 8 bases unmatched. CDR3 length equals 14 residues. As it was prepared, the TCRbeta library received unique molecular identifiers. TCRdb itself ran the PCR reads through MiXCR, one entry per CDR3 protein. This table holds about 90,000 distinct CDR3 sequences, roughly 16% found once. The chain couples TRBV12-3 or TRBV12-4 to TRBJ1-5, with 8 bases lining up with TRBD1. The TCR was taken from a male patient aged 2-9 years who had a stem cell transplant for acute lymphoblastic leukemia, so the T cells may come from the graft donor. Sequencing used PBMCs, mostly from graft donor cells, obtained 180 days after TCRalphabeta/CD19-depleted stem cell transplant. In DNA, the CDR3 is TGTGCCAGCAGCCAGTCGACAGGGGAACAGCCCCAGCATTTT. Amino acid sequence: CASSQSTGEQPQHF.